What follows are 29 T cell receptor beta chains derived from one specimen sequenced in a study of read filtering for tumor transcriptome and immune sequencing. Molecular barcoded adaptors covering alpha/delta and beta/gamma chains were used on roughly 400 ng RNA. A single record per CDR3 protein comes from TCRdb applying MiXCR to the reads. The data show 100,000 to 150,000 distinct CDR3 sequences, with less than 15% seen just once and about 7.7% held by the top ten. Sequenced material: a population of CD138-negative cells sorted from bone marrow. The receptors were sampled from a donor at least 40 years old with multiple myeloma.

This clonotype was seen at least ten times. The chain is built from TRBV5-1 and TRBJ1-1; D gene unclear. Germline CDR1 reads SGHRS; CDR2 reads YFSETQ. V was trimmed by 4 bases and J by 3 bases, leaving 10 bases between them. CDR3 length equals 13 residues. Written as DNA, the CDR3 is TGCGCCAGCAGCCTGAATTTGGACACTGAAGCTTTCTTT. This translates into CASSLNLDTEAFF.

This clonotype has a count of ten or more. V usage is TRBV6-2 or TRBV6-3 and J usage is TRBJ1-5; TRBD1 is a possible D gene (5 bases). This CDR3 spans 15 amino acids. V dropped 6 bases and J dropped 10 bases, with 22 bases sitting between them. Germline V gene data show CDR1 as MNHEY and CDR2 as SVGEGT. In nucleotides, the CDR3 is TGTGCCAGCAGCCTAGGGGCGGCGCAAATTAGCCCCCAGCATTTT. It is translated as CASSLGAAQISPQHF.

This clonotype was counted many times. This sequence joins TRBV4-1 and TRBJ2-1, with no clear D. The CDR3 is made up of 14 amino acids. The V gene lost 0 bases and the J gene lost 3 bases, with 6 bases spanning the gap. CDR1 and CDR2 (germline): MGHRA, YSYEKL. The CDR3 nucleotides are TGCGCCAGCAGCCAAGAGGAGTTCTACAATGAGCAGTTCTTC. Its translation: CASSQEEFYNEQFF.

This clonotype was observed a few times. A much larger clone sits a single nucleotide away, making a read error possible. V gene TRBV6-5 combines with J gene TRBJ1-2; D might be TRBD1 (6 bases). The V gene's germline CDR1 is MNHEY and CDR2 SVGAGI. CDR3 length: 14 residues. V shed 7 bases and J shed 2 bases, with 14 bases lying between them. Here the CDR3 reads CASNQQGANYGYTF. The DNA for the CDR3 is TGTGCCAGCAATCAACAGGGCGCCAACTATGGCTACACCTTC.

This clonotype was counted many times. This chain uses TRBV7-2 with TRBJ2-7, with D possibly matching TRBD2 (5 bases). The CDR3 extends over 13 amino acids. Trimming took off 4 bases at V and 3 bases at J, with 10 bases between the two ends. Germline V CDR1 and CDR2: SGHTA, FQGNSA. CDR3 bases: TGTGCCAGCAGCTGGGAGCTTGACTACGAGCAGTACTTC. Amino acid sequence: CASSWELDYEQYF.

This clonotype was recorded many times. This chain uses TRBV20-1 with TRBJ1-1; D gene uncertain. V was shortened by 5 bases and J by 3 bases, with 10 bases between the two germline ends. This CDR3 has 12 residues. Germline V gives CDR1 DFQATT, CDR2 SNEGSKA (reference sequence). The CDR3 sequence: CSAREYDTEAFF. DNA of the CDR3: TGCAGTGCTCGGGAGTACGACACTGAAGCTTTCTTT.

This clonotype has a count of ten or more. The J gene is TRBJ1-4, the V gene TRBV7-9; 8 bases are shared with TRBD1. The CDR3 covers 19 residues. The V gene's germline CDR1 is SEHNR and CDR2 FQNEAQ (reference sequence). V shed 2 bases, J shed 7 bases, and the junction held 18 bases outside the gene matches. This CDR3 reads CASSLWSGTGQFKGEKLFF. CDR3 coding DNA: TGTGCCAGCAGCTTATGGAGCGGGACAGGACAATTTAAGGGTGAAAAACTGTTTTTT.

This clonotype was observed many times. The junction does not match germline at one end; this may be a read error. The V call is TRBV12-3 or TRBV12-4, the J call TRBJ1-3, with TRBD1 identical over 7 bases. This CDR3 comprises 13 residues. The CDR3 protein is CAGRQGVGNTIYF. In nucleotides, the CDR3 is TGTGCCGGCAGACAGGGTGTAGGAAACACCATATATTTT.

This clonotype was found a few times. This chain uses TRBV6-5 with TRBJ2-5; D is possibly TRBD1 (6 bases). Germline V gene sequence: CDR1 MNHEY, CDR2 SVGAGI. Trimming stripped 6 bases from V and 4 bases from J, with 12 bases between. The CDR3 extends over 13 amino acids. The CDR3 loop is CASSLVRGETQYF. DNA of the CDR3: TGTGCCAGCAGCCTAGTCAGGGGAGAGACCCAGTACTTC.

In this sample, this clonotype turned up many times. CDR3 protein: CASSPEASGKVGHADTQYF. The CDR3 DNA follows: TGCGCCAGCAGCCCGGAGGCCAGCGGGAAGGTGGGGCACGCAGATACGCAGTATTTT. The genes are TRBV5-1 and TRBJ2-3, with 7 bases matching TRBD2. Germline values: CDR1 SGHRS, CDR2 YFSETQ. The CDR3 contains 19 residues. Unmatched junction bases numbered 21, after V lost 4 bases and J lost 4 bases.

This clonotype showed up many times. This chain links TRBV5-1 with TRBJ2-1; D might be TRBD2 (6 bases). The CDR3 sequence is 16 residues long. Per the germline V gene, CDR1 is SGHRS and CDR2 is YFSETQ. Trimming pared 4 bases from V and 0 bases from J, leaving 14 bases between. The CDR3 sequence: CASSDPAGPSYNEQFF. CDR3 sequence (DNA): TGCGCCAGCAGCGACCCAGCGGGCCCCTCCTACAATGAGCAGTTCTTC. Supplemented by reference TRBV5-1 and TRBJ2-1, the full variable domain reads KAGVTQTPRYLIKTRGQQVTLSCSPISGHRSVSWYQQTPGQGLQFLFEYFSETQRNKGNFPGRFSGRQFSNSRSEMNVSTLELGDSALYLCASSDPAGPSYNEQFFGPGTRLTVL.

This clonotype was recorded many times. The V call is TRBV6-2 or TRBV6-3, the J call TRBJ2-7, with 11 bases lining up with TRBD2. J gave up 0 bases and V 2 bases, and 0 bases lay outside the gene matches. Germline CDR1 is MNHEY and CDR2 is SVGEGT. This CDR3 spans 15 amino acids. In DNA, the CDR3 is TGTGCCAGCAGTTACGGACTAGCGGGCTCCTACGAGCAGTACTTC. It is translated as CASSYGLAGSYEQYF.

A few counts support this clonotype. A much bigger clone sits one base away, suggesting this may be a read error. Without the conserved terminal phenylalanine or tryptophan, this CDR3 likely stems from a read error. J is TRBJ2-1 and V is TRBV29-1; 14 bases map to TRBD2. The germline V gene has CDR1 SQVTM and CDR2 ANQGSEA. With 7 bases clipped from V and 4 bases from J, the junction kept 9 bases outside the gene matches. The CDR3 length is 16 residues. As DNA, the CDR3 is TGCAGCGCTACCCCTCGGACTAGCGGGAGGTACAATGAGCAGTTCTCC. Amino acid sequence: CSATPRTSGRYNEQFS.

This clonotype was counted many times. V is TRBV4-3 and J is TRBJ2-3; 9 bases line up with TRBD2. Trimming cost V 0 bases and J 6 bases; bases outside gene matches: 10. Germline V CDR1 and CDR2: LGHNA, YSLEER. This CDR3 has 17 residues. This chain's CDR3 is CASSQDEGGRAYDTQYF. The CDR3 bases are TGCGCCAGCAGCCAAGATGAGGGCGGGAGGGCCTACGATACGCAGTATTTT.

This clonotype showed up many times. The rearrangement uses TRBV2 and TRBJ2-5; no firm D call. This CDR3 comprises 12 residues. Deletions cut 8 bases from V and 2 bases from J, with 9 bases between. Germline loops: CDR1 SNHLY, CDR2 FYNNEI. This chain's CDR3 is CASSERQETQYF. In DNA, the CDR3 is TGTGCCAGCTCAGAGAGGCAAGAGACCCAGTACTTC.

Ten or more counts support this clonotype. The J gene is TRBJ1-1, the V gene TRBV20-1; D might be TRBD1 (6 bases). Germline V CDR1 and CDR2: DFQATT, SNEGSKA (reference sequence). The CDR3 has 15 residues. V shed 0 bases and J shed 1 base, with 12 bases lying between them. The CDR3 loop reads CSARDPGAANTEAFF. The DNA of the CDR3 is TGCAGTGCTAGAGATCCGGGGGCGGCGAACACTGAAGCTTTCTTT.

This clonotype was observed many times. The chain joins TRBV7-9 to TRBJ1-2; 11 nucleotides match TRBD1. The trim removed 10 bases at V and 3 bases at J, leaving 10 bases unmatched. This CDR3 contains 15 residues. Germline V gene lookup returns CDR1 SEHNR and CDR2 FQNEAQ (reference sequence). The CDR3 sequence: CATERTGGRDYGYTF. CDR3 nucleotides: TGTGCCACCGAGAGGACAGGGGGCCGTGACTATGGCTACACCTTC.

This clonotype has just a few counts. The chain links TRBV6-4 to TRBJ2-3; 8 bases agree with TRBD2. Germline V CDR1 and CDR2: MRHNA, SNTAGT. CDR3 length: 15 residues. The V segment lost 2 bases and the J segment 1 base; nucleotides outside the gene matches: 2. In DNA form, the CDR3 reads TGTGCCAGCAGTGACAGCGGGAGCGGCACAGATACGCAGTATTTT. Encoded protein: CASSDSGSGTDTQYF.

This clonotype has more than one count but fewer than ten. The V call is TRBV7-9, the J call TRBJ2-7; 11 bases line up with TRBD1. The CDR3 is 15 amino acids. Germline values: CDR1 SEHNR, CDR2 FQNEAQ (reference sequence). V shed 5 bases and J 6 bases; nucleotides not matched to a gene: 9. The chain's CDR3 is CASSGRTGGLSEQYF. The CDR3 DNA follows: TGTGCCAGCAGCGGACGGACAGGGGGCCTGTCCGAGCAGTACTTC.

This clonotype was counted at least ten times. The J gene is TRBJ2-1, the V gene TRBV7-9, with 7 bases aligning to TRBD2. Trimming took 4 bases from V and 12 from J; bases not matched to a gene: 6. Germline V gene sequence: CDR1 SEHNR, CDR2 FQNEAQ (reference sequence). The CDR3 length is 12 residues. The CDR3: CASSSETGGQFF. The CDR3 DNA is TGTGCCAGCAGCTCCGAGACGGGGGGGCAGTTCTTC. The complete variable domain, with remaining parts taken from reference TRBV7-9 and TRBJ2-1, reads DTGVSQNPRHKITKRGQNVTFRCDPISEHNRLYWYRQTLGQGPEFLTYFQNEAQLEKSRLLSDRFSAERPKGSFSTLEIQRTEQGDSAMYLCASSSETGGQFFGPGTRLTVL.

This clonotype was observed at least ten times. The chain combines TRBV29-1 with TRBJ2-1; 10 bases match TRBD2. V lost 6 bases and J lost 3; bases outside the gene matches: 8. The CDR3 has 15 amino acids. Germline V CDR1 and CDR2: SQVTM, ANQGSEA. The chain's CDR3 is CSVGLAEPFYNEQFF. Written as DNA, the CDR3 is TGCAGCGTCGGACTAGCGGAGCCCTTCTACAATGAGCAGTTCTTC.

Ten or more counts support this clonotype. The rearrangement joins TRBV7-2 to TRBJ1-2, with D possibly TRBD1 on 5 matching bases. The CDR3 spans 13 residues. The germline CDR1 and CDR2 sequences are SGHTA and FQGNSA. The V gene lost 3 bases and the J gene lost 2 bases, with 7 bases spanning the gap. DNA for the CDR3: TGTGCCAGCAGCTTTGGGGGAAACTATGGCTACACCTTC. It encodes CASSFGGNYGYTF. Supplemented by reference TRBV7-2 and TRBJ1-2, the full variable domain reads GAGVSQSPSNKVTEKGKDVELRCDPISGHTALYWYRQSLGQGLEFLIYFQGNSAPDKSGLPSDRFSAERTGGSVSTLTIQRTQQEDSAVYLCASSFGGNYGYTFGSGTRLTVV.

This clonotype has ten or more counts. This chain joins TRBV7-9 and TRBJ2-7, with a tentative D call TRBD1 (6 bases). V was pared by 1 base and J by 0 bases, with 13 bases between. Germline V CDR1 and CDR2: SEHNR, FQNEAQ (reference sequence). This CDR3 region has 16 residues. This chain's CDR3 is CASSLGQGLPSYEQYF. For the CDR3, the DNA is TGTGCCAGCAGCTTAGGGCAGGGGCTACCCTCCTACGAGCAGTACTTC.

This clonotype was counted ten times or more. The V gene is TRBV5-1, the J gene TRBJ1-5; 7 bases align to TRBD1. The CDR3 sequence is 13 residues long. CDR1 and CDR2 (germline): SGHRS, YFSETQ. The ends lost 5 bases at V and 3 bases at J; junction bases unmatched: 2. Here the CDR3 reads CASRQGFNQPQHF. CDR3 sequence (DNA): TGCGCCAGCAGACAGGGGTTCAATCAGCCCCAGCATTTT.

To note about this clonotype: This may arise from a read error, as a much more abundant clone is one base away. The chain couples TRBV12-3 or TRBV12-4 to TRBJ2-7; 8 bases line up with TRBD2. V trimming: 5 bases; J trimming: 3 bases; junction bases outside the gene matches: 9. The CDR3 totals 15 residues. CDR3 nucleotide sequence: TGTGCCAGCAGTCGAGTCCCGGGACTAGTCTACGAGCAGTACTTC. Translated, it gives CASSRVPGLVYEQYF.

This clonotype was observed many times. J is TRBJ2-7 and V is TRBV11-3; 7 nucleotides match TRBD2. Germline CDR1 is SGHNT and CDR2 is YENEEA. V trimming: 5 bases; J trimming: 7 bases; junction bases outside the gene matches: 14. CDR3 length equals 15 residues. CDR3 DNA sequence: TGTGCCAGCAGCCGAGGGACGAGCGGGACCCAGGAGCAGTACTTC. Translating it yields CASSRGTSGTQEQYF.

J is TRBJ2-7 and V is TRBV5-5, with D perhaps matching TRBD2 (5 bases). Germline V CDR1 and CDR2: SGHKS, YYEKEE (reference sequence). CDR3 length: 13 amino acids. V lost 2 bases and J 4 bases, leaving 10 bases between the germline ends. CDR3 in amino acids: CASSFSGGYEQYF. CDR3 bases: TGTGCCAGCAGCTTTTCGGGCGGGTACGAGCAGTACTTC. Supplemented by reference TRBV5-5 and TRBJ2-7, the full variable domain reads DAGVTQSPTHLIKTRGQQVTLRCSPISGHKSVSWYQQVLGQGPQFIFQYYEKEERGRGNFPDRFSARQFPNYSSELNVNALLLGDSALYLCASSFSGGYEQYFGPGTRLTVT.

As to this clonotype: A clone one base away is much larger, so this may be a read error. This sequence joins TRBV6-5 and TRBJ2-1; either TRBD1 or TRBD2 may fit D (7 bases each). Germline V CDR1 and CDR2: MNHEY, SVGAGI. The CDR3 covers 14 residues. Deletions cut 5 bases from V and 8 bases from J, with 16 bases between. This chain's CDR3 is CASSGGGGSYEQFF. The CDR3 DNA reads as TGTGCCAGCAGTGGGGGAGGGGGCTCGTATGAGCAGTTCTTC.

Note on this clonotype: A much bigger clone sits one base away, suggesting this may be a read error. The chain couples TRBV6-5 to TRBJ2-1, with 13 bases lining up with TRBD2. CDR3 size: 17 residues. Germline trimming cut 5 bases from V and 4 bases from J; bases unmatched to any gene: 8. From germline, CDR1 is MNHEY and CDR2 SVGAGI. CDR3 in amino acids: CASSDEGLAGRYNEQFF. CDR3 nucleotide sequence: TGTGCCAGCAGTGACGAGGGACTAGCGGGGCGTTACAATGAGCAGTTCTTC.